A selection of T cell receptor beta chains follows, all from one sample in a study of blood T cell repertoires in COVID-19. Assay used: immunoSEQ multiplex PCR; TCRdb lists only in-frame clones, some missing. The sample shows approximately 190,000 clones, 75% to 90% of them seen only once. Sequenced: peripheral blood. These receptors all stem from a woman aged 35 to 49 with acute or convalescent COVID-19. The conserved cysteine and the conserved F or W are not part of the CDR3 here. D genes are given only for firm matches.

CDR3 length,V gene,D gene,J gene,CDR3 protein
13,TRBV18,TRBD2,TRBJ2-2,ASSQTSGSTGELF
12,TRBV7-9,TRBD1,TRBJ1-2,ARGVGQGNYGYT
18,TRBV18,TRBD2,TRBJ2-7,ASSQTGLAGDTRHSYEQY
15,TRBV28,.,TRBJ1-4,ASTPGGWGRPAEKLF
10,TRBV29-1,.,TRBJ1-4,SVGGGDEKLF
13,TRBV30,.,TRBJ1-1,AWSVPGGWDTEAF
15,TRBV23-1,TRBD2,TRBJ2-7,ASSPEYSGRSSYEQY
11,TRBV29-1,TRBD1,TRBJ1-1,SVKGQGNTEAF
13,TRBV5-1,TRBD1,TRBJ1-2,ASSLQTGTGSGYT
13,TRBV5-1,.,TRBJ2-5,ASSSWPQGSETQY
13,TRBV24-1,TRBD1,TRBJ2-7,ATSGTGGAEYEQY
12,TRBV27,.,TRBJ1-1,ASTLRPGFTEAF
15,TRBV9,TRBD2,TRBJ2-1,ASSVGLAESSYNEQF
13,TRBV5-4,.,TRBJ1-4,ASSRLDGNNEKLF
14,TRBV27,.,TRBJ2-5,ASSFNFLPSVETQY
12,TRBV7-6,.,TRBJ1-4,ASSRRELGEKLF
12,TRBV28,TRBD1,TRBJ1-5,AIGTDYSNQPQH
12,TRBV5-4,TRBD1,TRBJ1-6,ASSLGQNNSPLH
10,TRBV19,.,TRBJ1-1,ASSPGVAEAF
13,TRBV4-2,.,TRBJ1-5,ASSQEPVGGQPQH
12,TRBV2,.,TRBJ1-1,ASTPGFMNTEAF
12,TRBV27,TRBD1,TRBJ1-6,ASSWDRGHSPLH
12,TRBV27,.,TRBJ2-3,ASCRTESTDTQY
12,TRBV27,.,TRBJ2-7,ASSLSGGPYEQY
13,TRBV9,TRBD2,TRBJ2-7,ASSVDSGSPYEQY
12,TRBV7-2,.,TRBJ1-4,ASSFGGSNEKLF
12,TRBV2,TRBD1,TRBJ1-6,ASSPDRDHSPLH
12,TRBV27,.,TRBJ1-4,ASSTRGPNEKLF
18,TRBV24-1,.,TRBJ2-7,ATSDLSASTGAASSYEQY
14,TRBV9,TRBD2,TRBJ2-2,ASSSSGGSNTGELF
17,TRBV2,TRBD1,TRBJ1-1,ASRIPTGTGWVMDIEAF
12,TRBV28,TRBD2,TRBJ2-1,AANPASGINEQF
12,TRBV30,.,TRBJ1-6,AWSTTRGGTPLH
13,TRBV27,.,TRBJ1-2,ASSPRGWEPYGYT
14,TRBV7-2,TRBD1,TRBJ1-5,ASSSRGQLSNQPQH
14,TRBV16,TRBD1,TRBJ2-5,ASSDPGTGEIGTQY
12,TRBV28,.,TRBJ1-1,ASSLGPGQSEAF
15,TRBV7-9,.,TRBJ1-6,ASSFGGAGRLNSPLH
10,TRBV18,.,TRBJ2-5,ASSPLQETQY
12,TRBV7-9,TRBD2,TRBJ2-1,ASSPGTSWDEQF
13,TRBV5-4,TRBD1,TRBJ1-1,ASSFGQAVNTEAF
14,TRBV6-5,TRBD1,TRBJ2-5,ASSYLTGGAGETQY
12,TRBV14,.,TRBJ1-1,ASSQFQAGVKAF
15,TRBV3-1/TRBV3-2,TRBD1,TRBJ1-3,ASSQAPQGQGGNTIY
13,TRBV9,.,TRBJ1-4,ASSPPQGKGEKLF
13,TRBV7-9,TRBD1,TRBJ2-2,ASSPGTGDTGELF